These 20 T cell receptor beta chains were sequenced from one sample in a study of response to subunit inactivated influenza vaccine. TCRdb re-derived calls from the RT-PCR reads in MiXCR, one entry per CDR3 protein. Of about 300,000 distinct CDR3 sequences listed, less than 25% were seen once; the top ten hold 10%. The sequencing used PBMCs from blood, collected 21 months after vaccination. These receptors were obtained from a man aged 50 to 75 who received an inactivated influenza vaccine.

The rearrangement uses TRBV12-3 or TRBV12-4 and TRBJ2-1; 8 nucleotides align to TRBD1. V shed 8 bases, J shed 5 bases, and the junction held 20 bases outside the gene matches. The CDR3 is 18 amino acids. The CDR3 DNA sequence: TGTGCCAGCGTACGCCGCCGGACAGGGCTTCGTATCCACAATGAGCAGTTCTTC. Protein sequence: CASVRRRTGLRIHNEQFF.

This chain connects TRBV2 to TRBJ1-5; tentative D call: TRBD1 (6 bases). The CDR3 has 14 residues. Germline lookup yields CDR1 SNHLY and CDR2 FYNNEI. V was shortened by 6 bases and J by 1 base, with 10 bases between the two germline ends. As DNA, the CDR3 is TGTGCCAGCAGCGGGGACACCAGCAATCAGCCCCAGCATTTT. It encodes CASSGDTSNQPQHF.

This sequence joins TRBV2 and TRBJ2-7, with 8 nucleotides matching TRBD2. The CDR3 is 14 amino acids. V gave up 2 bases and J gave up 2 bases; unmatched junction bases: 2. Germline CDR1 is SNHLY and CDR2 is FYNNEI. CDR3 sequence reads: CASSELRGAYEQYF. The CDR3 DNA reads TGTGCCAGCAGTGAACTGCGGGGGGCCTACGAGCAGTACTTC.

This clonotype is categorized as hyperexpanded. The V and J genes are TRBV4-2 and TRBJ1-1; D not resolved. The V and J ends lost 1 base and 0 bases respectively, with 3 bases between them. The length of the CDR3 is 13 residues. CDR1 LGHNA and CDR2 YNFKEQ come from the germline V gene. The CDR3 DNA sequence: TGTGCCAGCAGCCAAGTGCTGAACACTGAAGCTTTCTTT. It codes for CASSQVLNTEAFF.

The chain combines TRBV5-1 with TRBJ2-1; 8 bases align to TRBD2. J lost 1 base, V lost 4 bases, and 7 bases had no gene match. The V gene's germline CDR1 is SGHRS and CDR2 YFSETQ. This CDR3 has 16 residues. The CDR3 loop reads CASSQIAGSSYNEQFF. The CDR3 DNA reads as TGCGCCAGCAGCCAAATAGCGGGAAGTTCCTACAATGAGCAGTTCTTC.

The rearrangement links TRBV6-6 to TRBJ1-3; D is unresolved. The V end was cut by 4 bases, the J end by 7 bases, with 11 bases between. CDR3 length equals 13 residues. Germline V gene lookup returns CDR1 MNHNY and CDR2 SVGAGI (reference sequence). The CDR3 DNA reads TGTGCCAGCAGTTCCCTAACAGAGAACACCATATATTTT. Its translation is CASSSLTENTIYF.

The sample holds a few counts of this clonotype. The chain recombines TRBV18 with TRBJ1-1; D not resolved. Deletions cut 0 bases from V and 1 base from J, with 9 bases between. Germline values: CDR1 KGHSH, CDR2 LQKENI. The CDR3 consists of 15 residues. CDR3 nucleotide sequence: TGTGCCAGCTCACCACCGGCACACTCGAACACTGAAGCTTTCTTT. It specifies CASSPPAHSNTEAFF.

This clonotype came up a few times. The CDR3 DNA reads TGCGCCAGCAGCCGGGGGGTACGAGACACTGAAGCTTTCTTT. As protein: CASSRGVRDTEAFF. This rearrangement joins TRBV4-3 to TRBJ1-1; possible D gene TRBD1, 5 bases. Germline loops: CDR1 LGHNA, CDR2 YSLEER. The CDR3 contains 14 residues. Trimming cost V 4 bases and J 3 bases, with 12 bases left between them.

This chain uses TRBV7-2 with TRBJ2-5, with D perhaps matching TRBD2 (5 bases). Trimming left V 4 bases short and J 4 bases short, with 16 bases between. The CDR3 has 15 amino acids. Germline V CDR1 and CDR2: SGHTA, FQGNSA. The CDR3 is CASSSLPGGVETQYF. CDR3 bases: TGTGCCAGCAGCTCCCTCCCAGGAGGAGTAGAGACCCAGTACTTC.

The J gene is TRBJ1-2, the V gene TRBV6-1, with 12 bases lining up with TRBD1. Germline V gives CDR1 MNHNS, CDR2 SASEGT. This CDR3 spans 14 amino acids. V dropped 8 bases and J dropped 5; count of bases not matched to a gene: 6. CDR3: CASGRDRGLYGYTF. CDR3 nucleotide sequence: TGTGCCAGCGGTAGGGACAGGGGGCTTTATGGCTACACCTTC.

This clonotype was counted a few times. The CDR3, as DNA: TGTGCCAGCAGCCGTAACGAGGTGACCCAGTACTTC. Its protein is CASSRNEVTQYF. This rearrangement joins TRBV7-9 to TRBJ2-5; no reliable D call. This CDR3 is 12 amino acids long. Germline assignment: CDR1 SEHNR and CDR2 FQNEAQ (reference sequence). Trimming took off 5 bases at V and 7 bases at J, with 11 bases between the two ends.

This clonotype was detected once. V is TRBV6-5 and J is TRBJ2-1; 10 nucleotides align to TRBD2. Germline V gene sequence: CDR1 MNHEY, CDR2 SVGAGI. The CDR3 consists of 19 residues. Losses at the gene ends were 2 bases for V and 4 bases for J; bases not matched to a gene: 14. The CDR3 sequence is CASSYRPQTSGIKYNEQFF. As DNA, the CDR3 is TGTGCCAGCAGTTACCGCCCCCAAACTAGCGGGATTAAATACAATGAGCAGTTCTTC.

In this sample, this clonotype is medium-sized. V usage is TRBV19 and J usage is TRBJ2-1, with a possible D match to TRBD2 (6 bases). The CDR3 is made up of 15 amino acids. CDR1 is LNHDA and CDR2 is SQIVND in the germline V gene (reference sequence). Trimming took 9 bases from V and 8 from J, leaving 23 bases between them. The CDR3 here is CASSFGGIGGHEQFF. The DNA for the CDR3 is TGTGCCAGCTCCTTTGGCGGGATCGGAGGCCATGAGCAGTTCTTC.

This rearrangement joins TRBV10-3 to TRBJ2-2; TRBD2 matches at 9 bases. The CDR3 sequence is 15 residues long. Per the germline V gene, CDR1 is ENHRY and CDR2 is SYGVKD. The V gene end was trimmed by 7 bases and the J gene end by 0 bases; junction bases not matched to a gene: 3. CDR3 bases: TGTGCCATCACCGGCGGGGGGGCGAACACCGGGGAGCTGTTTTTT. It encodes CAITGGGANTGELFF.

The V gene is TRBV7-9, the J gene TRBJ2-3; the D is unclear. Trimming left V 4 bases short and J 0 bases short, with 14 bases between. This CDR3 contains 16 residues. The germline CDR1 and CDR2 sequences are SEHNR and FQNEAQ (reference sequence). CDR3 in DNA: TGTGCCAGCAGCTCCGGATTGCACTATAGCACAGATACGCAGTATTTT. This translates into CASSSGLHYSTDTQYF.

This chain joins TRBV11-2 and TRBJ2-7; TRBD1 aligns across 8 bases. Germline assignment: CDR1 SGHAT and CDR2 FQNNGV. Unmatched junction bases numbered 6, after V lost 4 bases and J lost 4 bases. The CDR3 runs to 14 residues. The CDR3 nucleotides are TGTGCCAGCAGCTACCTGGGACAGGAATACGAGCAGTACTTC. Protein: CASSYLGQEYEQYF. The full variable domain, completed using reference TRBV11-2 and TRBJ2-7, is EAGVAQSPRYKIIEKRQSVAFWCNPISGHATLYWYQQILGQGPKLLIQFQNNGVVDDSQLPKDRFSAERLKGVDSTLKIQPAKLEDSAVYLCASSYLGQEYEQYFGPGTRLTVT.

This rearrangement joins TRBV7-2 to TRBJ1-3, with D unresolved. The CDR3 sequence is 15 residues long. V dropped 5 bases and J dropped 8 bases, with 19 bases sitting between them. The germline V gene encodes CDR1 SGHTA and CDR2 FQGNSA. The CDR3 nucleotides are TGTGCCAGCAGCCCCCGGCGCGTAGAGTCGCACACCATATATTTT. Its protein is CASSPRRVESHTIYF.

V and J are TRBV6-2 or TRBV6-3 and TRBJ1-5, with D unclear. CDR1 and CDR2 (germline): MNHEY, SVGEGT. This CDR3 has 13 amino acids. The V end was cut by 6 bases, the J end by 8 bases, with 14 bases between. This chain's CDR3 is CASRHTSIEPQHF. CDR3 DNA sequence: TGTGCCAGCAGGCACACATCGATCGAGCCCCAGCATTTT.

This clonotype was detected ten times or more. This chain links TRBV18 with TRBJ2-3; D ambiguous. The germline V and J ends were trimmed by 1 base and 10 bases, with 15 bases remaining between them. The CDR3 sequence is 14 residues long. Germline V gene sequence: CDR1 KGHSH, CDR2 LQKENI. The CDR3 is CASSPRVELSAQYF. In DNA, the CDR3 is TGTGCCAGCTCACCACGGGTTGAGCTATCCGCGCAGTATTTT.

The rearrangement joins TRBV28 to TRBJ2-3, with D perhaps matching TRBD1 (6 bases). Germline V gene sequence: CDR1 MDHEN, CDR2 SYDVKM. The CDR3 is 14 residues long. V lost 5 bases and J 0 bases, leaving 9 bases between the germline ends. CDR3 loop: CASSKGQSTDTQYF. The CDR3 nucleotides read TGTGCCAGCAGTAAAGGACAGAGCACAGATACGCAGTATTTT. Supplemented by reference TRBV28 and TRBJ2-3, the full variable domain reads DVKVTQSSRYLVKRTGEKVFLECVQDMDHENMFWYRQDPGLGLRLIYFSYDVKMKEKGDIPEGYSVSREKKERFSLILESASTNQTSMYLCASSKGQSTDTQYFGPGTRLTVL.